This T cell receptor beta chain was sequenced in a study of T cells after yellow fever vaccination. Study summary: The fractions with low cell numbers were processed using SMART-Seq v4 Ultra Low Input.

From the 5' RACE reads, TCRdb called clonotypes with MiXCR, one entry per CDR3 protein. The sample lists some 300,000 distinct CDR3 sequences, around 10% occurring once. This clonotype was counted only a few times. Its target is unknown. CDR3 size: 15 residues. V was clipped by 3 bases and J by 4 bases, with 13 bases between them. Broader study findings: Within FACS-sorted repertoires, abundant clonotypes contaminating from the bulk population could be present. Boosting was followed by the reappearance of most primary-vaccination clones (less than 98% CD4, 70% to 90% CD8). Peaking on day 5 versus 15, the secondary response was faster but weaker.

Source: CD4+ T cells sorted from PBMCs, taken 5 days after the yellow fever booster vaccination. The sequence was collected from a man aged 18 to 29 who received the YFV17D yellow fever vaccine. This chain connects TRBV12-3 or TRBV12-4 to TRBJ1-3; tentatively, D is TRBD1 (5 bases). CDR3 in amino acids: CASSFREGVGNTIYF. CDR3 DNA: TGTGCCAGCAGTTTCAGGGAAGGCGTCGGAAACACCATATATTTT.